This T cell receptor (beta chain) was profiled in a study of blood T cell repertoires in COVID-19. The wider study: T cells, B-cell-depleted T cells, or PBMCs provided the cDNA or gDNA that served as material.

Methods used by the authors: Estimation of nucleated cell counts relied on the amplification of reference gene primers. Clones were read by immunoSEQ multiplex PCR, and TCRdb kept only the in-frame ones, dropping some. V and J calls and clone size are given by that table; D and trimming were obtained from the DNA. The profile covers around 50,000 clones, with roughly 86% appearing a single time and 16% taken by the ten largest. With 0 bases clipped from V and 0 bases from J, the junction kept 9 bases outside the gene matches. The CDR3 runs 19 residues. Germline lookup yields CDR1 MNHEY and CDR2 SVGEGT.

This clonotype was sampled from a man aged 60-69 years with active or convalescent COVID-19. Material for sequencing was peripheral blood. This chain joins TRBV6-2 or TRBV6-3 and TRBJ1-1, with TRBD1 matching 11 bases. The CDR3 DNA sequence: TGTGCCAGCAGTTACTCGGAGCCAGGACAGGGGGCTGTGAACACTGAAGCTTTCTTT. Translation: CASSYSEPGQGAVNTEAFF.